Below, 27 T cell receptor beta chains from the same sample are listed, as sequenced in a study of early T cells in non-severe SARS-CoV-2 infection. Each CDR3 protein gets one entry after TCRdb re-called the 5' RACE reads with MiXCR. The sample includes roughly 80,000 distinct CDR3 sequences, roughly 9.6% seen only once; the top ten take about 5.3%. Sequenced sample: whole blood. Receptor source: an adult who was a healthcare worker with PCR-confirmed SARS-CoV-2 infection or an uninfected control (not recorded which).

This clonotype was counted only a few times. In nucleotides, the CDR3 is TGTGCCAGCAGCCGACAGGGGGCACACACCGGGGAGCTGTTTTTT. Its protein is CASSRQGAHTGELFF. The gene calls are TRBV7-9 and TRBJ2-2; 10 bases fit TRBD1. The germline V gene encodes CDR1 SEHNR and CDR2 FQNEAQ (reference sequence). The CDR3 is 15 amino acids. J was trimmed by 3 bases and V by 5 bases; bases with no gene match: 3.

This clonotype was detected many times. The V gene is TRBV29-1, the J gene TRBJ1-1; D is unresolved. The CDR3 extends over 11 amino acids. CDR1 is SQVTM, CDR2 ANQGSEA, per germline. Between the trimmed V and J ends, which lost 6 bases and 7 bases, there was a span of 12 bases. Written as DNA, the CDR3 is TGCAGCGTCTCGGACCATGGTGAAGCTTTCTTT. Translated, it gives CSVSDHGEAFF.

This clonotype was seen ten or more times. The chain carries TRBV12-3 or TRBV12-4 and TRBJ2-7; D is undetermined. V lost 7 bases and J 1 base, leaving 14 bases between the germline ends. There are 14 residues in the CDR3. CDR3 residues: CASTQAPNSYEQYF. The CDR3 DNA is TGTGCCAGCACCCAAGCTCCGAATTCCTACGAGCAGTACTTC.

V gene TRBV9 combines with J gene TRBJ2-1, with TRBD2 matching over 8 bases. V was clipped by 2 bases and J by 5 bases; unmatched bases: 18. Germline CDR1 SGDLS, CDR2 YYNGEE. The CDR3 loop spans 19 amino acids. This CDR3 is CASSVGPGGVSRGNNEQFF. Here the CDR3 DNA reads TGTGCCAGCAGCGTGGGTCCGGGAGGGGTGAGTCGAGGAAACAATGAGCAGTTCTTC. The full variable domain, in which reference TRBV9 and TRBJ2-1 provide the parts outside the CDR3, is DSGVTQTPKHLITATGQRVTLRCSPRSGDLSVYWYQQSLDQGLQFLIQYYNGEERAKGNILERFSAQQFPDLHSELNLSSLELGDSALYFCASSVGPGGVSRGNNEQFFGPGTRLTVL.

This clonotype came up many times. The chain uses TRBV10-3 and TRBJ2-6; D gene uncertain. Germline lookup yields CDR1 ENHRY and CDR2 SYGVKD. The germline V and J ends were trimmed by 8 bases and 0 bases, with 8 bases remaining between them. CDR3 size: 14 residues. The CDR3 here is CAIPRFSGANVLTF. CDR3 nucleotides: TGTGCCATCCCACGGTTCTCTGGGGCCAACGTCCTGACTTTC.

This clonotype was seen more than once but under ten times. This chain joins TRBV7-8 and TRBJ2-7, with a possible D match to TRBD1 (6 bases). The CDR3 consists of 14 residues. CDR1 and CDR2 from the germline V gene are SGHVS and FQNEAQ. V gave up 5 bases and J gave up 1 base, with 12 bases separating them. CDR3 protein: CASSPRTASYEQYF. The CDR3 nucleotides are TGTGCCAGCAGCCCCCGGACAGCGTCCTACGAGCAGTACTTC.

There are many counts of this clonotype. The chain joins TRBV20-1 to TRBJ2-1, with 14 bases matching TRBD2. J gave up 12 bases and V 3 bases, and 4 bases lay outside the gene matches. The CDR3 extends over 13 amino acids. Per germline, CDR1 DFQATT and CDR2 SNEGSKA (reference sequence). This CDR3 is CSASGTSGSWQFF. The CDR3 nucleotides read TGCAGTGCTAGCGGGACTAGCGGGAGTTGGCAGTTCTTC.

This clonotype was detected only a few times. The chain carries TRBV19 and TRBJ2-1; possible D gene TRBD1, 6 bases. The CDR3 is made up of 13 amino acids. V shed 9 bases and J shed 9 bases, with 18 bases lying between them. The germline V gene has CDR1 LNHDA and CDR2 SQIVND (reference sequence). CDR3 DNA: TGTGCCAGCTCAGTTTCAGGGGAACGTGAGCAGTTCTTC. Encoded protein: CASSVSGEREQFF.

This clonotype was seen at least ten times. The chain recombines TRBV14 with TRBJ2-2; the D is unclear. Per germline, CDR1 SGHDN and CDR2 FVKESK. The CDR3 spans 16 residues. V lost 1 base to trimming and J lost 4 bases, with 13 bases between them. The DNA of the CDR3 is TGTGCCAGCAGCCAAGCGGGTTTGCAGAGCACCGGGGAGCTGTTTTTT. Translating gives CASSQAGLQSTGELFF.

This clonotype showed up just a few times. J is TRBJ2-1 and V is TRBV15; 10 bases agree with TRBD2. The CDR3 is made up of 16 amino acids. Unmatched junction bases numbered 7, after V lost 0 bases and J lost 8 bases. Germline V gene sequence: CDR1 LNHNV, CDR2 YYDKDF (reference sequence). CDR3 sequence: CATSRDRSSGSYEQFF. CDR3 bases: TGTGCCACCAGCAGAGATAGGTCTAGCGGGAGCTATGAGCAGTTCTTC.

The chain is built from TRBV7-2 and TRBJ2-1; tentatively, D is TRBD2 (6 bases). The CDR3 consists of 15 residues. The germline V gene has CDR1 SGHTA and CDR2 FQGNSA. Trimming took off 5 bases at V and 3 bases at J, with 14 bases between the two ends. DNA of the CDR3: TGTGCCAGCAGCGGCTCGGGGCGGGGCTACAATGAGCAGTTCTTC. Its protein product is CASSGSGRGYNEQFF. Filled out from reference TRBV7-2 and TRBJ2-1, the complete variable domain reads GAGVSQSPSNKVTEKGKDVELRCDPISGHTALYWYRQSLGQGLEFLIYFQGNSAPDKSGLPSDRFSAERTGGSVSTLTIQRTQQEDSAVYLCASSGSGRGYNEQFFGPGTRLTVL.

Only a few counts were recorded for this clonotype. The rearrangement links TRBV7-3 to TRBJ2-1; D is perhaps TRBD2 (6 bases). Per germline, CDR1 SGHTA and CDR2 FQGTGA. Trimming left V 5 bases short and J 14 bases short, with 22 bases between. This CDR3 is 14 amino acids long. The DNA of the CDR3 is TGTGCCAGCAGCCCAAAGGCAGGAGGGGAGCGGAAGTTCTTC. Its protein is CASSPKAGGERKFF.

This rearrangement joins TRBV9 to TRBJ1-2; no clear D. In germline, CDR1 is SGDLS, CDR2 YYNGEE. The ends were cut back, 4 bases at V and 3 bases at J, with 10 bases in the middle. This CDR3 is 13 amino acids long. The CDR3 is CASSLARDYGYTF. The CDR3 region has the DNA TGTGCCAGCAGCTTAGCCAGAGACTATGGCTACACCTTC.

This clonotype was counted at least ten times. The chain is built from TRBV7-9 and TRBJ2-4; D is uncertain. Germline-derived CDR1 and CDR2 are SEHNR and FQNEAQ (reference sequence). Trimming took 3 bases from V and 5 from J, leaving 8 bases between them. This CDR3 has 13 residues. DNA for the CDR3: TGTGCCAGCAGCTTCTCGACGGAAAACATTCAGTACTTC. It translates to CASSFSTENIQYF. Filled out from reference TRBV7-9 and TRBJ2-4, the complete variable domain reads DTGVSQNPRHKITKRGQNVTFRCDPISEHNRLYWYRQTLGQGPEFLTYFQNEAQLEKSRLLSDRFSAERPKGSFSTLEIQRTEQGDSAMYLCASSFSTENIQYFGAGTRLSVL.

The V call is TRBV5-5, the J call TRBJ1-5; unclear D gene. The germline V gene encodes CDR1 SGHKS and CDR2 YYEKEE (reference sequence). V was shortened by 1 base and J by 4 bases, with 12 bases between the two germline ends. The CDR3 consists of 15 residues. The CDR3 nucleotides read TGTGCCAGCAGCTTGTCGGTCAGCTCTAATCAGCCCCAGCATTTT. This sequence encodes CASSLSVSSNQPQHF.

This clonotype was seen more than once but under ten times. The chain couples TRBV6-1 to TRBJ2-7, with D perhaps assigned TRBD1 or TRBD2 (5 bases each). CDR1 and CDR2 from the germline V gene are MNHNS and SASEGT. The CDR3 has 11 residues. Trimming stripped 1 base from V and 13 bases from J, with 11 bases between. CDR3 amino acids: CASSEEGTPYF. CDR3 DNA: TGTGCCAGCAGTGAAGAAGGGACCCCTTACTTC.

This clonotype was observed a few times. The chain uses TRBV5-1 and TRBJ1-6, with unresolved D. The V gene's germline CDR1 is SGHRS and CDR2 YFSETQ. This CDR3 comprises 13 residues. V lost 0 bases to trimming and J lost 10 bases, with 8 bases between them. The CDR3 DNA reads TGCGCCAGCAGCTTGGATGGGAACTCACCCCTCCACTTT. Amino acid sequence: CASSLDGNSPLHF.

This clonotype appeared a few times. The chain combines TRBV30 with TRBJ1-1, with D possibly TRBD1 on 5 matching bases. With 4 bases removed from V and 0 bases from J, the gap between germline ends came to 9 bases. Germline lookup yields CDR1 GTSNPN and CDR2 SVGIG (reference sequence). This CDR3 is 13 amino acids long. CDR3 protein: CAWKGLLNTEAFF. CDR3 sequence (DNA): TGTGCCTGGAAGGGACTGCTGAACACTGAAGCTTTCTTT.

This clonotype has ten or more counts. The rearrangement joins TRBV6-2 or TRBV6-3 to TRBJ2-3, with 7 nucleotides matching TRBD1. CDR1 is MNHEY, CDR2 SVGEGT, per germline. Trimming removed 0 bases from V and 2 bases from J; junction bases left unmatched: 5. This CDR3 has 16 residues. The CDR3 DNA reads TGTGCCAGCAGTTACTCGGCCGGGACAGACACAGATACGCAGTATTTT. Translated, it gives CASSYSAGTDTDTQYF.

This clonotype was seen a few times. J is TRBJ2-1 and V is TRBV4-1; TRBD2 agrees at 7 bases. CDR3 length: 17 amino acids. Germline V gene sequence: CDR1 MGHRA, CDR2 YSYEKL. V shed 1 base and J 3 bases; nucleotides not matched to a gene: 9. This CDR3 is CASSQAPILAGYNEQFF. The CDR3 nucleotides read TGCGCCAGCAGCCAAGCCCCCATTTTAGCGGGCTACAATGAGCAGTTCTTC.

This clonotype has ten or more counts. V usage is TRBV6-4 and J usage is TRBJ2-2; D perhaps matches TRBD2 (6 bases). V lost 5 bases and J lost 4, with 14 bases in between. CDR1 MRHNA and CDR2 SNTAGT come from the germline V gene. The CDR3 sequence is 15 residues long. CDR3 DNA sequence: TGTGCCAGCAGTTTGGAGGGCTCGACCACCGGGGAGCTGTTTTTT. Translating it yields CASSLEGSTTGELFF.

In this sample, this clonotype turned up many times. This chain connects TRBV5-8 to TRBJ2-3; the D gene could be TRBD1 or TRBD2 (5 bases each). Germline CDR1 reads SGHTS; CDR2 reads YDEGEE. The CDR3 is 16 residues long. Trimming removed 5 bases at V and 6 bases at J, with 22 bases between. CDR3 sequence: CASRPLDGGVLDTQYF. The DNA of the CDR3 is TGTGCCAGCAGGCCACTTGATGGGGGAGTATTGGATACGCAGTATTTT.

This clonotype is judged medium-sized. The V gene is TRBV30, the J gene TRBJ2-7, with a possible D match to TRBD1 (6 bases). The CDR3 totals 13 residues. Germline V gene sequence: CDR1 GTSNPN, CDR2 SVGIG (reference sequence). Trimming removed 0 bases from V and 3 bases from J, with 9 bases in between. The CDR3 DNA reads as TGTGCCTGGAGTGTGACAGGTCGCTACGAGCAGTACTTC. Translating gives CAWSVTGRYEQYF.

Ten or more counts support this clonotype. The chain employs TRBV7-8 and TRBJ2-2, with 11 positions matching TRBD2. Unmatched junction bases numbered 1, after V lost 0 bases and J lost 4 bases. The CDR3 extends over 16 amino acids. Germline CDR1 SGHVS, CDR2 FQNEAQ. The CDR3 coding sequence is TGTGCCAGCAGCTTAGCTGGGACTAGCGGCACCGGGGAGCTGTTTTTT. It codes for CASSLAGTSGTGELFF.

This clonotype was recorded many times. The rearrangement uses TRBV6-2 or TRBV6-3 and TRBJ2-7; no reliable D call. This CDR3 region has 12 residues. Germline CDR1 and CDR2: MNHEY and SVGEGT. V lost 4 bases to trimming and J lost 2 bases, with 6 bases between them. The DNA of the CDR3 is TGTGCCAGCAGTTTGTTCCCCTACGAGCAGTACTTC. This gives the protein CASSLFPYEQYF.

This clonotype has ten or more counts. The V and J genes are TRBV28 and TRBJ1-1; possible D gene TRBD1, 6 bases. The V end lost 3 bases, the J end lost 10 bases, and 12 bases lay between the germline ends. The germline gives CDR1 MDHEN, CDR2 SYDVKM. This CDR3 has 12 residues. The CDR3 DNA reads TGTGCCAGCAGTTTCTACAGGGCTCCAGCTTTCTTT. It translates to CASSFYRAPAFF.

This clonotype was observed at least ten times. The DNA of the CDR3 is TGTGCCTGGAGTGACGATTGGACAGGGGGCAACGAAAAACTGTTTTTT. Translated: CAWSDDWTGGNEKLFF. The J gene is TRBJ1-4, the V gene TRBV30; 11 positions agree with TRBD1. CDR3 length: 16 amino acids. Looked up from germline, CDR1 is GTSNPN and CDR2 is SVGIG (reference sequence). Trimming at V came to 1 base and at J to 8 bases, leaving 9 bases not matched to a gene.